Listed below are T cell receptor beta chains from one sample, sequenced in a study of multiple sclerosis patients with progressive multifocal leukoencephalopathy. Libraries were prepared by immunoSEQ multiplex PCR; TCRdb keeps only in-frame clonotypes and omits some of them. Seen here are 25,000 to 30,000 clones, 70% to 90% observed once, and the top ten hold approximately 1%. Sequenced sample: PBMCs. The source is a human donor with multiple sclerosis. The CDR3 runs from the conserved cysteine through the conserved F or W. D genes are given only for firm matches. Size tells how often a clone was seen (once, few, many) or the class of an expanded clone, and some rows leave it out.

D gene	J gene	clone size	V gene	CDR3 DNA	CDR3 protein
.	TRBJ1-1	.	TRBV4-1	TGCGCCAGCAGCCCGGACGGGGCCAACACTGAAGCTTTCTTT	CASSPDGANTEAFF
.	TRBJ2-7	.	TRBV6-5	TGTGCCAGCAGGCGGGACGGCACCTACGAGCAGTACTTC	CASRRDGTYEQYF
.	TRBJ1-5	.	TRBV6-1	TGTGCCAGCAGTGAAGTTGGAGGGTGGAGCAATCAGCCCCAGCATTTT	CASSEVGGWSNQPQHF
.	TRBJ2-3	.	TRBV9	TGTGCCAGCAGCGCTCGGGGGGCCGGTGTGACAGATACGCAGTATTTT	CASSARGAGVTDTQYF
.	TRBJ1-1	.	TRBV7-3	TGTGCCAGCAGCGAGGAATCGGGCGCTGAAGCTTTCTTT	CASSEESGAEAFF
TRBD1	TRBJ1-1	.	TRBV9	TGTGCCAGCAGTGCCTGGGACAGGGGAGATGAAGCTTTCTTT	CASSAWDRGDEAFF
.	TRBJ1-2	.	TRBV5-1	TGCGCCAGCAGCTTGTCAAGGGACTACTATGGCTACACCTTC	CASSLSRDYYGYTF
TRBD2	TRBJ2-1	.	TRBV19	TGTGCCAGTAGTCTCGCTAGCGGGTCCTACAATGAGCAGTTCTTC	CASSLASGSYNEQFF
TRBD1	TRBJ2-7	.	TRBV7-2	TGTGCCAGCAGCTTAGCGGGACAGCCATTCTACGAGCAGTACTTC	CASSLAGQPFYEQYF
TRBD2	TRBJ2-7	.	TRBV28	TGTGCCAGCGCCCCTAATGCGGGGGGAACCTACGAGCAGTACTTC	CASAPNAGGTYEQYF
TRBD1	TRBJ1-4	few	TRBV11-2	TGTGCCAGCAGCGCAGACAGGGCTCGGGAAAAACTGTTTTTT	CASSADRAREKLFF
.	TRBJ1-1	.	TRBV6-1	TGTGCCAGCCCTGGGACGATGAACACTGAAGCTTTCTTT	CASPGTMNTEAFF
TRBD2	TRBJ2-5	.	TRBV4-2	TGTGCCAGCAGCCAAGATCAAGTGGGACTAGGCCAAGAGACCCAGTACTTC	CASSQDQVGLGQETQYF
TRBD1	TRBJ2-1	.	TRBV19	TGTGCCTGCCGGGACAGATACAATGAGCAGTTCTTC	CACRDRYNEQFF
.	TRBJ1-1	.	TRBV6-5	TGTGCCAGCAGTTACTCAGGGGAGGATGAAGCTTTCTTT	CASSYSGEDEAFF
.	TRBJ1-1	.	TRBV29-1	TGCAGCGTTGTAGGACACACGTCGAACACTGAAGCTTTCTTT	CSVVGHTSNTEAFF
.	TRBJ1-2	.	TRBV7-8	TGTGCCAGCAGCTTAGAGGCCCGAGGAGGGGGAGAAGTGAGTAGCTATGGCTACACCTTC	CASSLEARGGGEVSSYGYTF
.	TRBJ1-1	.	TRBV30	TGTGCCTGGGGGGGAGTAATCACTGAAGCTTTCTTT	CAWGGVITEAFF
.	TRBJ1-2	.	TRBV9	TGTGCCAGCAGCGTAGGTCGGGGAAACTATGGCTACACCTTC	CASSVGRGNYGYTF
.	TRBJ2-7	.	TRBV6-1	TGTGCCAGCAGTGAATGGCAGGGACCCTACGAGCAGTACTTC	CASSEWQGPYEQYF
.	TRBJ2-3	.	TRBV5-6	TGTGCCAGCAGCCTCCGGGGGACAGATACGCAGTATTTT	CASSLRGTDTQYF
.	TRBJ2-5	.	TRBV20-1	TGCAGTGCTGGCGGAGAAAGGACCCAGTACTTC	CSAGGERTQYF
TRBD1	TRBJ1-4	.	TRBV2	TGTGCCAGCAGTGAACCGGAACGGGGACAGGGGGTGGCTAATGAAAAACTGTTTTTT	CASSEPERGQGVANEKLFF
TRBD1	TRBJ1-6	.	TRBV4-3	TGCGCCAGCAGCCAGACACCGGGACAGGGTCATTCACCCCTCCACTTT	CASSQTPGQGHSPLHF
.	TRBJ2-3	.	TRBV9	TGTGCCAGCAGCGTAGGAGGCTCCACAGATACGCAGTATTTT	CASSVGGSTDTQYF
.	TRBJ2-5	.	TRBV5-6	TGTGCCAGCAGCTTGGCCTATGAGACCCAGTACTTC	CASSLAYETQYF
.	TRBJ2-7	.	TRBV11-2	TGTGCCAGCAGCTTAGGATCGGGTTTTCTCTCCTACGAGCAGTACTTC	CASSLGSGFLSYEQYF
.	TRBJ1-5	.	TRBV6-5	TGTGCCAGCAGTGAACACTATAGCAATCAGCCCCAGCATTTT	CASSEHYSNQPQHF
.	TRBJ1-1	.	TRBV11-2	TGTGCCAGCAGCTTAGATCCGAGTGGGAACACTGAAGCTTTCTTT	CASSLDPSGNTEAFF
.	TRBJ2-7	once	TRBV28	TGTGCCAGCAGTTTAGGGCGCGAGCAGTACTTC	CASSLGREQYF
TRBD1	TRBJ1-2	.	TRBV5-1	TGCGCCAGCAGCTTCGACAGGGGTAATGGCTACACCTTC	CASSFDRGNGYTF
TRBD1	TRBJ1-2	.	TRBV5-1	TGCGCCAGCAGCACAGGACAGGGGGGTCCCTTTGGCTACACCTTC	CASSTGQGGPFGYTF
TRBD2	TRBJ2-5	.	TRBV6-5	TGTGCCAGCAGTTACTCGATGGGGGGGGAGACCCAGTACTTC	CASSYSMGGETQYF
TRBD1	TRBJ1-2	.	TRBV18	TGTGCCAGCTCACCACTGGGACAGGGTTATGGCTACACCTTC	CASSPLGQGYGYTF
TRBD2	TRBJ2-2	few	TRBV5-4	TGTGCCAGCAGCCGGGGGGGTACCGGGGAGCTGTTTTTT	CASSRGGTGELFF
.	TRBJ2-3	.	TRBV18	TGTGCCAGCTCATCTCCTAACACAGATACGCAGTATTTT	CASSSPNTDTQYF
TRBD1	TRBJ1-2	.	TRBV5-4	TGTGCCAGCAGCGCACCTCCGGGACAGGGGATTTTCGGCTACACCTTC	CASSAPPGQGIFGYTF
TRBD2	TRBJ2-3	.	TRBV7-9	TGTGCCAGCAGACCAAGCGGGGGGGCCACAGATACGCAGTATTTT	CASRPSGGATDTQYF
TRBD1	TRBJ2-2	once	TRBV10-2	TGCGCCGGCCATCCCGGGACAGGGGTAACCGGGGAGCTGTTTTTT	CAGHPGTGVTGELFF
.	TRBJ2-7	.	TRBV9	TGTGCCAGCAGCGTAGCTAGTGTGCCATTGTACGAGCAGTACTTC	CASSVASVPLYEQYF
.	TRBJ1-5	.	TRBV30	TGTGCCTGGGGGTACGGGGGTAGCAATCAGCCCCAGCATTTT	CAWGYGGSNQPQHF
.	TRBJ1-1	.	TRBV6-4	TGTGCCAGCAGTCAACAGGAGAACACTGAAGCTTTCTTT	CASSQQENTEAFF
.	TRBJ1-5	once	TRBV10-3	TGTGCCATCGGACCGGACATCGGACAGCCCCAGCATTTT	CAIGPDIGQPQHF
TRBD2	TRBJ2-5	.	TRBV6-1	TGTGCCAGCAGTGAGTCAGGACTAGCACTCCAAGAGACCCAGTACTTC	CASSESGLALQETQYF
TRBD2	TRBJ2-1	.	TRBV2	TGTGCCAGCAAAGGGGGACTAGCGGTCGGTGAGCAGTTCTTC	CASKGGLAVGEQFF